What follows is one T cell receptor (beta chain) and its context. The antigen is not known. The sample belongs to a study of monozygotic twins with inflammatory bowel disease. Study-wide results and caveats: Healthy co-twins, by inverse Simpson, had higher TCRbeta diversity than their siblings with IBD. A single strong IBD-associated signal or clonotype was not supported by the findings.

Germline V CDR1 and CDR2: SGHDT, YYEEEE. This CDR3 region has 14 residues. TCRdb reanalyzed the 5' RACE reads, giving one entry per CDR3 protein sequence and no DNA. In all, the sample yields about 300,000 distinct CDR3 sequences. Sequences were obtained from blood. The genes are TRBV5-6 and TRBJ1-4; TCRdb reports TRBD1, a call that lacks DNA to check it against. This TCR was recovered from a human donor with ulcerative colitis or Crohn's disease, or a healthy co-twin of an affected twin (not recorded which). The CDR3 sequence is CASSLAGGNEKLFF.